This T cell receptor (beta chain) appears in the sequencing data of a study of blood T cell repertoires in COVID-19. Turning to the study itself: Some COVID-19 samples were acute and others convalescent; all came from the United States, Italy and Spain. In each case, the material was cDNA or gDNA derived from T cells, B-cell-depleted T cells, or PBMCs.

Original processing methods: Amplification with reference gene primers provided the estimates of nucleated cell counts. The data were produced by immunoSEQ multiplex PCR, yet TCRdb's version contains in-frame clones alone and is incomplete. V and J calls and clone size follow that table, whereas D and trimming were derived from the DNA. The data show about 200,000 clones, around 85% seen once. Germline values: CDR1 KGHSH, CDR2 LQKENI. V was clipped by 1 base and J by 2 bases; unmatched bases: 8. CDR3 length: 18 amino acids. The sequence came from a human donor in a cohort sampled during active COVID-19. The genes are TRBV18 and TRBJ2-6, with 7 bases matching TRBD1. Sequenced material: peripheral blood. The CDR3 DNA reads TGTGCCAGCTCACCACGAAGGACAGGTTACGCTGGGGCCAACGTCCTGACTTTC. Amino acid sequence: CASSPRRTGYAGANVLTF.